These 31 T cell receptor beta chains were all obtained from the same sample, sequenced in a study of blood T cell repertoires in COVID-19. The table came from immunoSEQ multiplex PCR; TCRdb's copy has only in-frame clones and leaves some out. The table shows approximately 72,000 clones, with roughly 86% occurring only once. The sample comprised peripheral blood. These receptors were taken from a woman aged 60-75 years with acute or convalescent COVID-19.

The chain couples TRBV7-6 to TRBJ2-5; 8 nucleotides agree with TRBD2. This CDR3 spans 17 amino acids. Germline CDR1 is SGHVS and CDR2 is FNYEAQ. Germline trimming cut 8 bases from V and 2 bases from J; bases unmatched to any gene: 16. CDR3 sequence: CASRSMGRGGYQETQYF. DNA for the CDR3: TGTGCCAGCCGGTCTATGGGGCGCGGGGGGTATCAAGAGACCCAGTACTTC.

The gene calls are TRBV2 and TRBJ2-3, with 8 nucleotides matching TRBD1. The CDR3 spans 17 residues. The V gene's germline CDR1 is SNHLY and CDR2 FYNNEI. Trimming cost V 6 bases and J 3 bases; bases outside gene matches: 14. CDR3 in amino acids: CASSAQSGGRFTDTQYF. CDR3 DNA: TGTGCCAGCAGCGCCCAGTCAGGGGGCCGGTTTACAGATACGCAGTATTTT. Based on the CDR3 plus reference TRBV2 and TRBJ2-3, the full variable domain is EPEVTQTPSHQVTQMGQEVILRCVPISNHLYFYWYRQILGQKVEFLVSFYNNEISEKSEIFDDQFSVERPDGSNFTLKIRSTKLEDSAMYFCASSAQSGGRFTDTQYFGPGTRLTVL.

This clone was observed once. In DNA, the CDR3 is TGCGCCAGCAGCTCGACTAGCGGGGGGGACACCGGGGAGCTGTTTTTT. Translation gives CASSSTSGGDTGELFF. This chain uses TRBV5-1 with TRBJ2-2, with 14 bases lining up with TRBD2. V gave up 3 bases and J gave up 3 bases; unmatched junction bases: 1. The CDR3 sequence is 16 residues long. Germline loops: CDR1 SGHRS, CDR2 YFSETQ.

The CDR3 region has the DNA TGTGCCAGCAGCTTGACAGGGAACAATCAGCCCCAGCATTTT. Its protein is CASSLTGNNQPQHF. The chain employs TRBV7-2 and TRBJ1-5; 7 nucleotides align to TRBD1. Germline values: CDR1 SGHTA, CDR2 FQGNSA. The length of the CDR3 is 14 residues. Losses at the gene ends were 3 bases for V and 3 bases for J; bases not matched to a gene: 2. Supplemented by reference TRBV7-2 and TRBJ1-5, the full variable domain reads GAGVSQSPSNKVTEKGKDVELRCDPISGHTALYWYRQSLGQGLEFLIYFQGNSAPDKSGLPSDRFSAERTGGSVSTLTIQRTQQEDSAVYLCASSLTGNNQPQHFGDGTRLSIL.

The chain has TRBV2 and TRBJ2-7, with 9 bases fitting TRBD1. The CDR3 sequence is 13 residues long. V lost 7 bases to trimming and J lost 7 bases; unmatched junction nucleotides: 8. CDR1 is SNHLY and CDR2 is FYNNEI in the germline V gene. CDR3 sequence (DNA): TGTGCCAGCATTCTCACAGGGGGCGCTGAGCAGTACTTC. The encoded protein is CASILTGGAEQYF.

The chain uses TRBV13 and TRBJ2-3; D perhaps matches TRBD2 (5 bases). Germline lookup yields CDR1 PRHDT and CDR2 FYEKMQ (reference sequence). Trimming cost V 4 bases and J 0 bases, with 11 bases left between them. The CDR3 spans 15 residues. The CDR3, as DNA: TGTGCCAGCAGCTCCGGACTGACTAGCACAGATACGCAGTATTTT. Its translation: CASSSGLTSTDTQYF.

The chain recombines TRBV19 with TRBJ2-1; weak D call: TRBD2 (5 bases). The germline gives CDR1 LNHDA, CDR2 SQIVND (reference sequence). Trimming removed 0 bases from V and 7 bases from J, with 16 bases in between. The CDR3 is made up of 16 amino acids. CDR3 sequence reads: CASSIDQASRGNEQFF. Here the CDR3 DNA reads TGTGCCAGTAGTATAGATCAAGCAAGCAGAGGGAATGAGCAGTTCTTC.

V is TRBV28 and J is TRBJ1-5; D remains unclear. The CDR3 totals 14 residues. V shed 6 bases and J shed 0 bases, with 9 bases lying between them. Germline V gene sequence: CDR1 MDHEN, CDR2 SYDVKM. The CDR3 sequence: CASRTGFSNQPQHF. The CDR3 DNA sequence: TGTGCCAGCAGGACGGGGTTTAGCAATCAGCCCCAGCATTTT.

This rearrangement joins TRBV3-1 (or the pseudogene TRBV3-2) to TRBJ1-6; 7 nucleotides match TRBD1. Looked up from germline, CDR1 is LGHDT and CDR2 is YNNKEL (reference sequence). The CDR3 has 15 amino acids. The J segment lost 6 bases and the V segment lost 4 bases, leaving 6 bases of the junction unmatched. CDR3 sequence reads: CASSPQGWGNSPLHF. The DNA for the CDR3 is TGTGCCAGCAGCCCACAGGGGTGGGGTAATTCACCCCTCCACTTT.

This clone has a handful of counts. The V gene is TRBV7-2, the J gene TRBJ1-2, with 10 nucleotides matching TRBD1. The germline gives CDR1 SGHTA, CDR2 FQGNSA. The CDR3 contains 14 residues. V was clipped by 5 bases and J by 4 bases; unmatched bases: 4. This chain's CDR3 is CASSTRTGGYGYTF. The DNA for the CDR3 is TGTGCCAGCAGCACCAGGACAGGGGGCTATGGCTACACCTTC.

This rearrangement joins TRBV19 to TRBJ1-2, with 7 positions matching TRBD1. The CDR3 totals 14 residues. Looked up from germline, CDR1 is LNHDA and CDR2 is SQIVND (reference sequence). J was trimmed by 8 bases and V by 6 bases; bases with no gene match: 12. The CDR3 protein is CASSPGGGSMGYTF. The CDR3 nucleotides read TGTGCCAGTAGCCCAGGGGGTGGATCTATGGGCTACACCTTC.

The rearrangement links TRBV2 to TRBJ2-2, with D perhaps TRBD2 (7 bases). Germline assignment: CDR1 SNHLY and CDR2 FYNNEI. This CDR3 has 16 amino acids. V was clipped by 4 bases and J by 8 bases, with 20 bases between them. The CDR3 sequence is CASSGDRGAQEGELFF. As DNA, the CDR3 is TGTGCCAGCAGTGGGGACCGGGGGGCCCAGGAGGGGGAGCTGTTTTTT.

For the CDR3, the DNA is TGTGCCAGCAGCGACTTCACAGGGAGTGGCTACACCTTC. It specifies CASSDFTGSGYTF. The chain is built from TRBV11-2 and TRBJ1-2; a weak D match, TRBD1 (6 bases). CDR3 length: 13 amino acids. Germline V lookup: CDR1 SGHAT, CDR2 FQNNGV. The V end lost 5 bases, the J end lost 7 bases, and 14 bases lay between the germline ends.

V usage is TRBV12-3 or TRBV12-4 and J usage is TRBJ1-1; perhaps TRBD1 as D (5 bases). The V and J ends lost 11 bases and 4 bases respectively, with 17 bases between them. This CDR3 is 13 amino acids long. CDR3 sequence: CAGQRVPGTEAFF. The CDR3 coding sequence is TGTGCCGGACAAAGGGTACCCGGCACTGAAGCTTTCTTT.

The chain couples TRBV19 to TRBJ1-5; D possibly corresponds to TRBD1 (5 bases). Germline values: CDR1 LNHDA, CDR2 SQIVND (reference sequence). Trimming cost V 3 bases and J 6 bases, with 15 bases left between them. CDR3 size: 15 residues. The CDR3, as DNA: TGTGCCAGTAGTATCGGAGGGGCTATAAGTCAGCCCCAGCATTTT. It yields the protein CASSIGGAISQPQHF.

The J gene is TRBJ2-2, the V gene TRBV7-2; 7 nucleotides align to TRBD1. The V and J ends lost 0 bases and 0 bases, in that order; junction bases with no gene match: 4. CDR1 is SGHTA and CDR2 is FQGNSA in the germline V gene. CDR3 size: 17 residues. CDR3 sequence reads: CASSLARTGPNTGELFF. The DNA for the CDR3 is TGTGCCAGCAGCTTAGCCCGGACAGGACCGAACACCGGGGAGCTGTTTTTT. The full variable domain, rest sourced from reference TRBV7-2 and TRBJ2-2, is GAGVSQSPSNKVTEKGKDVELRCDPISGHTALYWYRQSLGQGLEFLIYFQGNSAPDKSGLPSDRFSAERTGGSVSTLTIQRTQQEDSAVYLCASSLARTGPNTGELFFGEGSRLTVL.

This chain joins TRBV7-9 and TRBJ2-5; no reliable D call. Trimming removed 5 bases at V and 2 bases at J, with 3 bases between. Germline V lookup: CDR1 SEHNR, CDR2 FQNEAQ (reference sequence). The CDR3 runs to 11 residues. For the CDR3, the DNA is TGTGCCAGCAGCCCGCAAGAGACCCAGTACTTC. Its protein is CASSPQETQYF.

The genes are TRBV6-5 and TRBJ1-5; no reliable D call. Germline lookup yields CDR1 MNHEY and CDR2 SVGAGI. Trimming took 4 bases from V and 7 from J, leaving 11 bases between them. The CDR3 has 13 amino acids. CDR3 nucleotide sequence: TGTGCCAGCAGTTCCCTCAGCGGACAGCCCCAGCATTTT. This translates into CASSSLSGQPQHF.

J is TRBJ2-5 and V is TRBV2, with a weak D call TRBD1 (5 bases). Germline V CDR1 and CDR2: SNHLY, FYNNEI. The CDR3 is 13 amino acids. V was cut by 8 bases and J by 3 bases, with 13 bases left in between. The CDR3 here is CASYEQGKETQYF. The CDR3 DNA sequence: TGTGCCAGCTATGAGCAGGGTAAAGAGACCCAGTACTTC.

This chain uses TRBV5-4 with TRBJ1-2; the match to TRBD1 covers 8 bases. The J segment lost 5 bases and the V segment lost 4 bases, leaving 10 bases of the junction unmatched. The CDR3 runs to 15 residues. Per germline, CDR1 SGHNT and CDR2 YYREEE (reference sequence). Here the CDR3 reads CASSPPGTGVYGYTF. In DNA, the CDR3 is TGTGCCAGCAGCCCCCCCGGGACAGGAGTATATGGCTACACCTTC.

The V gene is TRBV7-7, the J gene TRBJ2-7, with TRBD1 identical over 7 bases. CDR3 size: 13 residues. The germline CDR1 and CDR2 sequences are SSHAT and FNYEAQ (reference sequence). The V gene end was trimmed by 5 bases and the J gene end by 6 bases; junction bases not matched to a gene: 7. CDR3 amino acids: CASSRATGAEQYF. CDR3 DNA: TGTGCCAGCAGCCGAGCTACAGGGGCCGAGCAGTACTTC.

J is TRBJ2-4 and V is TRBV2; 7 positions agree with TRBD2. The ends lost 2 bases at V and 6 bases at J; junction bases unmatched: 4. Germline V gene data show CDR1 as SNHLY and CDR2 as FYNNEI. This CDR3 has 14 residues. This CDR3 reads CASSEWEGRNIQYF. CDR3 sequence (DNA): TGTGCCAGCAGTGAATGGGAGGGCAGAAACATTCAGTACTTC.

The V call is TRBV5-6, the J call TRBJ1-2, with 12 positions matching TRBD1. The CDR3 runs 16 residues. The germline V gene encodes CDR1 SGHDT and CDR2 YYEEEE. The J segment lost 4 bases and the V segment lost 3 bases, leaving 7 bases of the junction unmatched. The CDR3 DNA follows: TGTGCCAGCAGCTCGGAAGGGACAGGGGGCATCTATGGCTACACCTTC. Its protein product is CASSSEGTGGIYGYTF.

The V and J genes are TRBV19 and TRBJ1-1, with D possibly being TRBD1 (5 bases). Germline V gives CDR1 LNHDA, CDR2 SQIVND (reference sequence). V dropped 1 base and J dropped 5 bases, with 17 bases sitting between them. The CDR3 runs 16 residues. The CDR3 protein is CASSIAGSQGLTEAFF. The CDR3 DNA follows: TGTGCCAGTAGTATAGCCGGTTCTCAGGGCCTAACTGAAGCTTTCTTT.

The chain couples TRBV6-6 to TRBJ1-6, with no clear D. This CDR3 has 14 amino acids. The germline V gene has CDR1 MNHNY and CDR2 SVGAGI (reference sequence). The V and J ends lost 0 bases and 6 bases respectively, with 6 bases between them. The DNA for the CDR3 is TGTGCCAGCAGTTACTCGAACGGTAATTCACCCCTCCACTTT. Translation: CASSYSNGNSPLHF.

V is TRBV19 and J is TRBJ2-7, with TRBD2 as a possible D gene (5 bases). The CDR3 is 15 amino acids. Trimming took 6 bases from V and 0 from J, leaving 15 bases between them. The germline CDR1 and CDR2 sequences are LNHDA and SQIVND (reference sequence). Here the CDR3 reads CASRPSLGFSYEQYF. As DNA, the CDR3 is TGTGCCAGTAGACCTAGCCTAGGGTTCTCCTACGAGCAGTACTTC.

This CDR3 is CASSLGLGHNSPLHF. DNA of the CDR3: TGTGCCAGCAGCTTAGGGCTGGGGCATAATTCACCCCTCCACTTT. The J gene is TRBJ1-6, the V gene TRBV11-2; a possible D gene is TRBD1 (5 bases). V lost 1 base to trimming and J lost 5 bases, with 9 bases between them. There are 15 residues in the CDR3. From germline, CDR1 is SGHAT and CDR2 FQNNGV.

In DNA form, the CDR3 reads TGTGCCAGCAGCTTGGCCGGGAGGGCTAGCGAGCAGTACTTC. It codes for CASSLAGRASEQYF. This chain links TRBV5-4 with TRBJ2-7; 8 nucleotides match TRBD2. CDR3 length: 14 amino acids. Trimming at V came to 0 bases and at J to 6 bases, leaving 5 bases not matched to a gene. Germline V CDR1 and CDR2: SGHNT, YYREEE (reference sequence).

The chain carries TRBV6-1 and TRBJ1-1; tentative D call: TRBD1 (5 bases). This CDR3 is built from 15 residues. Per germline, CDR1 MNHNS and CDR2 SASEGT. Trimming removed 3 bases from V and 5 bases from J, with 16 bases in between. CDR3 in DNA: TGTGCCAGCAGTGACGGATACGGGGGTGAGACTGAAGCTTTCTTT. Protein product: CASSDGYGGETEAFF.

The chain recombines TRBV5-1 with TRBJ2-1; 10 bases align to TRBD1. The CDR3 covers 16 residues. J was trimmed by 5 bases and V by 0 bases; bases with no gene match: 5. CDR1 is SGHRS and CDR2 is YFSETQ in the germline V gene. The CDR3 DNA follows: TGCGCCAGCAGCTTGGGACCTGGGACAGGGGACAATGAGCAGTTCTTC. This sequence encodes CASSLGPGTGDNEQFF.

The CDR3 bases are TGTGCCAGCAGCTTAAACCGACCAGGGACAGGGGGCGGAGCGCGGGGCTACACCTTC. Its protein product is CASSLNRPGTGGGARGYTF. This sequence joins TRBV7-3 and TRBJ1-2; 12 positions match TRBD1. CDR1 is SGHTA and CDR2 is FQGTGA in the germline V gene. The CDR3 length is 19 residues. The ends lost 1 base at V and 8 bases at J; junction bases unmatched: 17.